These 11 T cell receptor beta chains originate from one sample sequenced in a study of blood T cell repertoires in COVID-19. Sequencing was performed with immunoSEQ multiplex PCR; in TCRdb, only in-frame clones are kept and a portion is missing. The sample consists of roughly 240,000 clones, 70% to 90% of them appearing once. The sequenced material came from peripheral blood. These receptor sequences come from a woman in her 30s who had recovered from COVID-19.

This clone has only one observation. This CDR3 reads CASSLTTDTQYF. CDR3 nucleotide sequence: TGCGCCAGCAGCTTAACTACAGATACGCAGTATTTT. The chain has TRBV5-1 and TRBJ2-3; D unresolved. The CDR3 is 12 residues long. The germline V gene encodes CDR1 SGHRS and CDR2 YFSETQ. Trimming cost V 2 bases and J 3 bases, with 4 bases left between them.

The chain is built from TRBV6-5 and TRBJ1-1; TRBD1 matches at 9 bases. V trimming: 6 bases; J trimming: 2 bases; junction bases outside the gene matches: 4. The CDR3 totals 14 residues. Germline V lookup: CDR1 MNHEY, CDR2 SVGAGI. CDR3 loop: CASRGGQGNTEAFF. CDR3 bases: TGTGCCAGCAGGGGGGGACAGGGCAACACTGAAGCTTTCTTT.

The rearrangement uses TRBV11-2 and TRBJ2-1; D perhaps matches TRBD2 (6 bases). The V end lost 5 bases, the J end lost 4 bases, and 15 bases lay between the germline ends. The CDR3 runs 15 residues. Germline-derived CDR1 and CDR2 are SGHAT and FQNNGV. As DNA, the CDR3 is TGTGCCAGCAGCCCCCGGGGACTCTCTTACAATGAGCAGTTCTTC. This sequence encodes CASSPRGLSYNEQFF.

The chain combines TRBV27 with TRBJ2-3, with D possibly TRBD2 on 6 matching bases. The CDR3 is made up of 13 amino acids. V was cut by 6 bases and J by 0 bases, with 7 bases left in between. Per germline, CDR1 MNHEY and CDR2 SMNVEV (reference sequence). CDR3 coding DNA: TGTGCCAGCAGGGGGGGAAGCACAGATACGCAGTATTTT. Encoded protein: CASRGGSTDTQYF.

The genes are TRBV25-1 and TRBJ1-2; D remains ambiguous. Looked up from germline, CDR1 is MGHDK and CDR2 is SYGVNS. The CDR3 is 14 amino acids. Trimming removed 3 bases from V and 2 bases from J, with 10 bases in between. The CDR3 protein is CASSDASGNYGYTF. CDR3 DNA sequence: TGTGCCAGCAGTGATGCTTCGGGAAACTATGGCTACACCTTC.

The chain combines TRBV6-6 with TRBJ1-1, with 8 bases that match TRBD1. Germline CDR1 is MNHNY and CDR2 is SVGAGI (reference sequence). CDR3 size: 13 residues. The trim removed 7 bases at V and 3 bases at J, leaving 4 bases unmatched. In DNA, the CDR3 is TGTGCCAGCATACAGGGGGGACACACTGAAGCTTTCTTT. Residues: CASIQGGHTEAFF.

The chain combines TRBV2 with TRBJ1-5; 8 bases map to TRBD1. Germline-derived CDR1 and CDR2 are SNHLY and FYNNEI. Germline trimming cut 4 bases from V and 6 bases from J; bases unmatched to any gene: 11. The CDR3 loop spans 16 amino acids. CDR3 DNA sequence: TGTGCCAGCAGTGCGGACCTTGGACAGGGTGGTCAGCCCCAGCATTTT. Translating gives CASSADLGQGGQPQHF.

CDR3 DNA sequence: TGTGCCAGCAGCGAACTAGCGGCGGGACGAGAGCAGTACTTC. This sequence encodes CASSELAAGREQYF. The genes are TRBV9 and TRBJ2-7, with 8 bases identical to TRBD2. From germline, CDR1 is SGDLS and CDR2 YYNGEE. The V segment lost 3 bases and the J segment 7 bases; nucleotides outside the gene matches: 9. This CDR3 is 14 amino acids long.

CDR3 residues: CASRQERRYNEQFF. The CDR3, as DNA: TGTGCCAGCAGACAGGAAAGGCGCTACAATGAGCAGTTCTTC. The chain carries TRBV6-5 and TRBJ2-1; D might be TRBD1 (5 bases). V was shortened by 6 bases and J by 3 bases, with 12 bases between the two germline ends. The V gene's germline CDR1 is MNHEY and CDR2 SVGAGI. The CDR3 is 14 amino acids.

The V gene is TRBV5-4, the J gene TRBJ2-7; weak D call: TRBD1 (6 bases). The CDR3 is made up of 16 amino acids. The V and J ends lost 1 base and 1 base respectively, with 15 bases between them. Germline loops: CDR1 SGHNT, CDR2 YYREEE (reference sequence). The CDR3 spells CASSLIGTLPSYEQYF. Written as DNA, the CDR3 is TGTGCCAGCAGCTTGATCGGGACACTTCCTTCCTACGAGCAGTACTTC.

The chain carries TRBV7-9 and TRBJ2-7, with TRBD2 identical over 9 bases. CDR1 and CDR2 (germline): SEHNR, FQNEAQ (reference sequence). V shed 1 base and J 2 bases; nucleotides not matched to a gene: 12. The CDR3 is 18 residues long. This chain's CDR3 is CASSLGGAGGFHAYEQYF. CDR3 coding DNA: TGTGCCAGCAGCTTAGGAGGAGCGGGGGGCTTCCACGCCTACGAGCAGTACTTC.